A single T cell receptor beta chain is shown here with its context. Those enrolled in Seattle joined during active infection and were followed longitudinally afterward. In the original workflow: Amplifying reference gene primers gave estimates of nucleated cell counts. Repertoires were generated with immunoSEQ multiplex PCR, while TCRdb's copy carries only in-frame clones and drops some. V, J and clone size are taken as reported in that table, and D and trimming were inferred from the DNA itself. The sample consists of almost 95,000 clones, roughly 89% of them appearing once. The data belong to a study of blood T cell repertoires in COVID-19. Study summary: T cells, B-cell-depleted T cells, or PBMCs supplied cDNA or gDNA.

V dropped 2 bases and J dropped 8 bases, with 16 bases sitting between them. The CDR3 runs 15 residues. Germline V gene lookup returns CDR1 SGHTA and CDR2 FQGNSA. Sequences were obtained from peripheral blood. This clonotype was obtained from an older woman with COVID-19, enrolled during active disease. This chain joins TRBV7-2 and TRBJ2-1, with D perhaps TRBD2 (6 bases). CDR3 protein: CASSLQLAGSDEQFF. CDR3 nucleotides: TGTGCCAGCAGCTTACAACTAGCAGGGTCCGATGAGCAGTTCTTC.